This is a list of T cell receptor beta chains from one sample in a study of cytomegalovirus exposure and HLA in healthy donors. Clones were sequenced by immunoSEQ multiplex PCR, and TCRdb holds only the in-frame ones, with some missing. The repertoire holds approximately 75,000 clones, with under 85% as singletons. The sequenced material came from PBMCs. The receptors here all came from a woman aged 60-75 years in good health and CMV-seropositive. The CDR3 runs from the conserved cysteine through the conserved F or W. Each record gives: V gene, clone size, J gene, D gene, CDR3 protein, CDR3 DNA. A D gene is named only where the DNA matches it firmly. Rows give clone size only sometimes, using once, few, many, or a class for an expanded clone.

V gene: TRBV5-1; clone size: -; J gene: TRBJ1-4; D gene: TRBD1; CDR3 protein: CASSSRGRTEKLFF; CDR3 DNA: TGCGCCAGCAGCTCCAGGGGGCGGACGGAAAAACTGTTTTTT
V gene: TRBV6-6; clone size: once; J gene: TRBJ2-4; D gene: -; CDR3 protein: CASSKTVLGFGDIQYF; CDR3 DNA: TGTGCCAGCAGTAAGACGGTACTAGGATTTGGTGACATTCAGTACTTC
V gene: TRBV7-9; clone size: -; J gene: TRBJ2-1; D gene: -; CDR3 protein: CASLAGSSYNEQFF; CDR3 DNA: TGTGCCAGCCTGGCCGGGAGCTCCTACAATGAGCAGTTCTTC
V gene: TRBV30; clone size: -; J gene: TRBJ1-3; D gene: TRBD1; CDR3 protein: CALRDRAAGNTIYF; CDR3 DNA: TGTGCCCTGAGGGACAGGGCCGCTGGAAACACCATATATTTT
V gene: TRBV12-5; clone size: -; J gene: TRBJ1-3; D gene: -; CDR3 protein: CASGPSIDSGNTIYF; CDR3 DNA: TGTGCTAGTGGTCCGAGCATAGACTCTGGAAACACCATATATTTT
V gene: TRBV2; clone size: once; J gene: TRBJ2-2; D gene: TRBD1; CDR3 protein: CASRGQGGAGELFF; CDR3 DNA: TGTGCCAGCAGGGGACAGGGTGGGGCCGGGGAGCTGTTTTTT
V gene: TRBV19; clone size: -; J gene: TRBJ2-3; D gene: TRBD2; CDR3 protein: CATSVGLAGATDTQYF; CDR3 DNA: TGTGCCACCTCAGTTGGGCTAGCGGGGGCCACAGATACGCAGTATTTT
V gene: TRBV12-5; clone size: -; J gene: TRBJ2-7; D gene: TRBD1; CDR3 protein: CASGSGTGAYEQYF; CDR3 DNA: TGTGCTAGTGGGTCCGGGACAGGGGCGTACGAGCAGTACTTC
V gene: TRBV2; clone size: -; J gene: TRBJ1-2; D gene: -; CDR3 protein: CASSGENYGYTF; CDR3 DNA: TGTGCCAGCAGTGGGGAGAACTATGGCTACACCTTC
V gene: TRBV5-1; clone size: -; J gene: TRBJ1-1; D gene: -; CDR3 protein: CASSLSGMNTEAFF; CDR3 DNA: TGCGCCAGCAGCTTGTCAGGAATGAACACTGAAGCTTTCTTT
V gene: TRBV7-9; clone size: few; J gene: TRBJ2-1; D gene: -; CDR3 protein: CASSLPGINEQFF; CDR3 DNA: TGTGCCAGCAGCTTACCCGGTATCAATGAGCAGTTCTTC
V gene: TRBV5-1; clone size: few; J gene: TRBJ1-2; D gene: -; CDR3 protein: CASSPEQDGYTF; CDR3 DNA: TGCGCCAGCAGCCCCGAACAGGACGGCTACACCTTC
V gene: TRBV30; clone size: -; J gene: TRBJ1-5; D gene: -; CDR3 protein: CAWSVGSGSNQPQHF; CDR3 DNA: TGTGCCTGGAGTGTAGGGTCGGGGAGCAATCAGCCCCAGCATTTT
V gene: TRBV12-5; clone size: -; J gene: TRBJ1-2; D gene: -; CDR3 protein: CARGTFNYGYTF; CDR3 DNA: TGTGCTAGAGGGACTTTCAACTATGGCTACACCTTC